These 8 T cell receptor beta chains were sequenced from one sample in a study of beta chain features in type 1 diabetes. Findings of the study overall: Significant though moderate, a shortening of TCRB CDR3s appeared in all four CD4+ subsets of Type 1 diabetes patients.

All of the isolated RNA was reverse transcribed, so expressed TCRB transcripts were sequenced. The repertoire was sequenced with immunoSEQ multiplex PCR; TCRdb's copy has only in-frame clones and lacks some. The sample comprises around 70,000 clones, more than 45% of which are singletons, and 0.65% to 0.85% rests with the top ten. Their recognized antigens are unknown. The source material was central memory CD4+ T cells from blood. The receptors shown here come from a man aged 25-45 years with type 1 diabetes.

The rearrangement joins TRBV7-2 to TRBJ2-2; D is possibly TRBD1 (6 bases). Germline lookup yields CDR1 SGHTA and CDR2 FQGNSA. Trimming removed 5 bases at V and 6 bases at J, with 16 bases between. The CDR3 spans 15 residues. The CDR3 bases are TGTGCCAGCAGCAGGGGGACGAAATCGGCCGGGGAGCTGTTTTTT. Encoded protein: CASSRGTKSAGELFF.

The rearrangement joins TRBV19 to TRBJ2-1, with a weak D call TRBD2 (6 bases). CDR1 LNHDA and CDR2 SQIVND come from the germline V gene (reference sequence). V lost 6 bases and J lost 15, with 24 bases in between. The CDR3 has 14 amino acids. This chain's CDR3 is CASRPSRGSPIWFF. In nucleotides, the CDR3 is TGTGCCAGTAGGCCCTCGCGGGGTAGCCCGATCTGGTTCTTC.

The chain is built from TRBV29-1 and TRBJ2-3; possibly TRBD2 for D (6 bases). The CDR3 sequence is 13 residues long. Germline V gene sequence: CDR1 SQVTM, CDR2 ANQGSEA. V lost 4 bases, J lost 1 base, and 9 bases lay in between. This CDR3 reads CSVGGTGTDTQYF. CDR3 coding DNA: TGCAGCGTTGGTGGGACTGGCACAGATACGCAGTATTTT.

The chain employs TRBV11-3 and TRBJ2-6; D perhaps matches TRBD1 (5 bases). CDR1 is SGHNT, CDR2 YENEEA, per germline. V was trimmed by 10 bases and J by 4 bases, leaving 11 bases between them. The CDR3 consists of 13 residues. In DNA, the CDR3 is TGTGCCATAGCAGGGTCCGGGGCCAACGTCCTGACTTTC. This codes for CAIAGSGANVLTF.

CDR3 protein: CASSPRGNYNEQFF. The CDR3 DNA is TGTGCCAGCAGCCCTAGGGGGAACTACAATGAGCAGTTCTTC. The chain has TRBV11-3 and TRBJ2-1, with D tentatively TRBD1 (6 bases). The length of the CDR3 is 14 residues. Germline CDR1 SGHNT, CDR2 YENEEA. With 5 bases removed from V and 3 bases from J, the gap between germline ends came to 11 bases.

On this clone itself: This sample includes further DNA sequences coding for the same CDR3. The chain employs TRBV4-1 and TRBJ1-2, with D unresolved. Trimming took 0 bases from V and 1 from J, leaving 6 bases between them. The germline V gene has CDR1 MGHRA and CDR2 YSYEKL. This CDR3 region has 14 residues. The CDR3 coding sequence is TGCGCCAGCAGCCAAGAACGGGGTAACTATGGCTACACCTTC. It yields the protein CASSQERGNYGYTF.

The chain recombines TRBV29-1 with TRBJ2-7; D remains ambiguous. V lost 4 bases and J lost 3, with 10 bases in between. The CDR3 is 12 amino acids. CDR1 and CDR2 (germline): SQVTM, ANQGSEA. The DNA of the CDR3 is TGCAGCGTTGCCTTAATAGACTACGAGCAGTACTTC. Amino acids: CSVALIDYEQYF.

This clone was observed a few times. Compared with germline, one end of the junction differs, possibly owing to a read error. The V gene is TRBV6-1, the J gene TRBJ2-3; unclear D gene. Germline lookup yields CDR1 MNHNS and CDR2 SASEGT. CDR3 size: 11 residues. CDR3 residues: CASSERWRGGF. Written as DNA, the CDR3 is TGTGCCAGCAGTGAAAGGTGGCGAGGTGGTTTT.